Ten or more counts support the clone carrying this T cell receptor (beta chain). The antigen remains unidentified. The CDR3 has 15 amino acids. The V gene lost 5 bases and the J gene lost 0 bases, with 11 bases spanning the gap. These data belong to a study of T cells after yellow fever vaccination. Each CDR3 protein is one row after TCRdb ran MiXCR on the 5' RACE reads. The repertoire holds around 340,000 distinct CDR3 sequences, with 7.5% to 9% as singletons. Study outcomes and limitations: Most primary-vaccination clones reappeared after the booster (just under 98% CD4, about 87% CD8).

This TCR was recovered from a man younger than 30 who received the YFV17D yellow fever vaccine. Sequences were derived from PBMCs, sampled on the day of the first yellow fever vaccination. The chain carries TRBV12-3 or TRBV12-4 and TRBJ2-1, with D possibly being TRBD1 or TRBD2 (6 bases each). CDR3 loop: CASSPRGPSYNEQFF. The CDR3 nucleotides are TGTGCCAGCAGTCCCCGGGGGCCCTCCTACAATGAGCAGTTCTTC.